One and the same sample provided the 17 T cell receptor beta chains below, sequenced in a study of shared clonotypes between healthy human individuals. The repertoire was sequenced with immunoSEQ multiplex PCR; TCRdb's copy has only in-frame clones and lacks some. The sample has roughly 1,500,000 clones, about 98.5% seen once. The sequenced sample was naive CD4+ T cells sorted from blood. Subset specified: CD45RA+ positively selected. The origin of the receptors is a man aged 25 to 40 in good health.

The chain uses TRBV5-5 and TRBJ1-3; 7 bases are shared with TRBD1. Trimming removed 3 bases from V and 5 bases from J; junction bases left unmatched: 2. Germline CDR1 is SGHKS and CDR2 is YYEKEE (reference sequence). The CDR3 is 13 residues long. CDR3 bases: TGTGCCAGCAGCTCAGGGGGAAGAAACACCATATATTTT. It yields the protein CASSSGGRNTIYF. Based on the CDR3 plus reference TRBV5-5 and TRBJ1-3, the full variable domain is DAGVTQSPTHLIKTRGQQVTLRCSPISGHKSVSWYQQVLGQGPQFIFQYYEKEERGRGNFPDRFSARQFPNYSSELNVNALLLGDSALYLCASSSGGRNTIYFGEGSWLTVV.

This clone was counted a single time. The CDR3 coding sequence is TGTGCCAGTAGTACCAACACCGGGACAGGGTCTGGGACCCAGTACTTC. As protein: CASSTNTGTGSGTQYF. This chain connects TRBV19 to TRBJ2-5; 9 bases match TRBD1. CDR1 is LNHDA and CDR2 is SQIVND in the germline V gene (reference sequence). The CDR3 length is 16 residues. The J segment lost 7 bases and the V segment lost 4 bases, leaving 13 bases of the junction unmatched.

This rearrangement joins TRBV27 to TRBJ1-2; possibly TRBD1 for D (5 bases). The CDR3 spans 14 residues. In germline, CDR1 is MNHEY, CDR2 SMNVEV (reference sequence). Trimming shortened V by 7 bases and J by 4 bases, and 16 bases separated the two germline ends. In DNA, the CDR3 is TGTGCCAGCACCCTTCGGCGGGGCCCCTATGGCTACACCTTC. It translates to CASTLRRGPYGYTF.

The chain has TRBV2 and TRBJ2-5; D unclear. The CDR3 totals 15 residues. The V gene lost 1 base and the J gene lost 4 bases, with 13 bases spanning the gap. Germline-derived CDR1 and CDR2 are SNHLY and FYNNEI. CDR3 loop: CASSEGRVTGETQYF. The CDR3 region has the DNA TGTGCCAGCAGTGAAGGTCGAGTTACGGGAGAGACCCAGTACTTC.

This chain links TRBV29-1 with TRBJ2-3, with 7 bases lining up with TRBD2. V was pared by 7 bases and J by 2 bases, with 6 bases of the junction left unmatched. There are 13 residues in the CDR3. CDR1 and CDR2 from the germline V gene are SQVTM and ANQGSEA. As DNA, the CDR3 is TGCAGCGCGGGACTACCGCTCACAGATACGCAGTATTTT. Residues: CSAGLPLTDTQYF.

With regard to this clone: This CDR3 is also generated by other DNA sequences in the sample. V is TRBV18 and J is TRBJ2-2; D gene uncertain. The V and J ends lost 1 base and 7 bases respectively, with 4 bases between them. The CDR3 runs to 12 residues. Germline CDR1 and CDR2: KGHSH and LQKENI. The CDR3 bases are TGTGCCAGCTCACCACTAGGCGGGGAGCTGTTTTTT. Translated, it gives CASSPLGGELFF.

The rearrangement uses TRBV28 and TRBJ1-3; D remains unclear. Trimming removed 5 bases at V and 1 base at J, with 15 bases between. Germline CDR1 reads MDHEN; CDR2 reads SYDVKM. The CDR3 contains 16 residues. CDR3 loop: CASSPLAGNSGNTIYF. The CDR3 DNA reads as TGTGCCAGCAGTCCTCTAGCTGGGAATTCTGGAAACACCATATATTTT.

This chain joins TRBV7-9 and TRBJ2-7, with 9 bases that match TRBD2. The CDR3 runs 17 residues. CDR1 is SEHNR, CDR2 FQNEAQ, per germline (reference sequence). J was trimmed by 0 bases and V by 5 bases; bases with no gene match: 11. Here the CDR3 DNA reads TGTGCCAGCAGCACCACTAGCGGGCAACAGATCTCCTACGAGCAGTACTTC. Its protein product is CASSTTSGQQISYEQYF.

As for this clone: Other DNA sequences in this specimen translate into the identical CDR3. This chain connects TRBV19 to TRBJ1-4, with D unresolved. Per germline, CDR1 LNHDA and CDR2 SQIVND (reference sequence). V dropped 8 bases and J dropped 0 bases, with 10 bases sitting between them. There are 14 residues in the CDR3. The CDR3 sequence: CASSLGTTNEKLFF. The CDR3 DNA reads as TGTGCCAGTTCTTTAGGGACAACTAATGAAAAACTGTTTTTT.

The rearrangement joins TRBV7-9 to TRBJ2-7; 8 bases are shared with TRBD2. The germline V gene has CDR1 SEHNR and CDR2 FQNEAQ (reference sequence). V gave up 5 bases and J gave up 3 bases; unmatched junction bases: 6. The CDR3 loop spans 14 amino acids. The CDR3 protein is CASSRTSRDYEQYF. The CDR3 region has the DNA TGTGCCAGCAGCCGGACTAGCCGGGACTACGAGCAGTACTTC.

The chain joins TRBV27 to TRBJ2-7; the D is unclear. Germline CDR1 MNHEY, CDR2 SMNVEV (reference sequence). This CDR3 has 14 residues. With 5 bases removed from V and 2 bases from J, the gap between germline ends came to 13 bases. CDR3 DNA: TGTGCCAGCAGTCCCCTCGACCCAACCTACGAGCAGTACTTC. Amino acid sequence: CASSPLDPTYEQYF.

This chain connects TRBV28 to TRBJ2-7; TRBD1 agrees at 8 bases. This CDR3 spans 13 amino acids. The germline V gene encodes CDR1 MDHEN and CDR2 SYDVKM. J lost 5 bases, V lost 6 bases, and 6 bases had no gene match. The CDR3 here is CASRSRGRHEQYF. DNA of the CDR3: TGTGCCAGCAGAAGCAGGGGGCGCCACGAGCAGTACTTC.

CDR3 amino acids: CASSSMDGAVLNTIYF. DNA for the CDR3: TGTGCCAGCAGCTCAATGGACGGCGCCGTACTAAACACCATATATTTT. V and J are TRBV5-8 and TRBJ1-3; D is uncertain. CDR1 and CDR2 from the germline V gene are SGHTS and YDEGEE. The CDR3 runs to 16 residues. Trimming left V 3 bases short and J 6 bases short, with 19 bases between. Based on the CDR3 plus reference TRBV5-8 and TRBJ1-3, the full variable domain is EAGVTQSPTHLIKTRGQQATLRCSPISGHTSVYWYQQALGLGLQFLLWYDEGEERNRGNFPPRFSGRQFPNYSSELNVNALELEDSALYLCASSSMDGAVLNTIYFGEGSWLTVV.

V gene TRBV28 combines with J gene TRBJ2-3; TRBD2 aligns across 8 bases. V was pared by 2 bases and J by 6 bases, with 4 bases of the junction left unmatched. This CDR3 has 14 amino acids. Germline lookup yields CDR1 MDHEN and CDR2 SYDVKM. Here the CDR3 DNA reads TGTGCCAGCAGTTTAGCGGGGGGAGGGGATACGCAGTATTTT. Its translation: CASSLAGGGDTQYF. Full variable domain (rest looked up from reference TRBV28 and TRBJ2-3): DVKVTQSSRYLVKRTGEKVFLECVQDMDHENMFWYRQDPGLGLRLIYFSYDVKMKEKGDIPEGYSVSREKKERFSLILESASTNQTSMYLCASSLAGGGDTQYFGPGTRLTVL.

The chain uses TRBV14 and TRBJ2-1; D not certain. Trimming pared 1 base from V and 4 bases from J, leaving 17 bases between. Looked up from germline, CDR1 is SGHDN and CDR2 is FVKESK. The CDR3 covers 17 residues. The CDR3 sequence is CASSQGPMSRLYNEQFF. The CDR3 DNA reads as TGTGCCAGCAGCCAAGGGCCCATGAGTCGGCTGTACAATGAGCAGTTCTTC.

This clone was seen only once. The J gene is TRBJ2-6, the V gene TRBV18, with TRBD1 matching over 7 bases. The CDR3 contains 18 residues. V lost 9 bases, J lost 4 bases, and 18 bases stayed unmatched. Germline assignment: CDR1 KGHSH and CDR2 LQKENI. CDR3 protein: CASSTSDRAVPGANVLTF. In DNA, the CDR3 is TGTGCCAGTTCCACATCAGACAGGGCTGTACCCGGGGCCAACGTCCTGACTTTC.

This chain joins TRBV7-8 and TRBJ2-1, with D possibly matching TRBD1 (5 bases). V lost 5 bases to trimming and J lost 5 bases, with 16 bases between them. CDR1 is SGHVS and CDR2 is FQNEAQ in the germline V gene. The CDR3 length is 15 residues. The CDR3 region is CASSLRQLRHNEQFF. CDR3 sequence (DNA): TGTGCCAGCAGCCTCCGACAGTTACGCCACAATGAGCAGTTCTTC. The full variable domain, its missing parts supplied by reference TRBV7-8 and TRBJ2-1, is GAGVSQSPRYKVAKRGQDVALRCDPISGHVSLFWYQQALGQGPEFLTYFQNEAQLDKSGLPSDRFFAERPEGSVSTLKIQRTQQEDSAVYLCASSLRQLRHNEQFFGPGTRLTVL.